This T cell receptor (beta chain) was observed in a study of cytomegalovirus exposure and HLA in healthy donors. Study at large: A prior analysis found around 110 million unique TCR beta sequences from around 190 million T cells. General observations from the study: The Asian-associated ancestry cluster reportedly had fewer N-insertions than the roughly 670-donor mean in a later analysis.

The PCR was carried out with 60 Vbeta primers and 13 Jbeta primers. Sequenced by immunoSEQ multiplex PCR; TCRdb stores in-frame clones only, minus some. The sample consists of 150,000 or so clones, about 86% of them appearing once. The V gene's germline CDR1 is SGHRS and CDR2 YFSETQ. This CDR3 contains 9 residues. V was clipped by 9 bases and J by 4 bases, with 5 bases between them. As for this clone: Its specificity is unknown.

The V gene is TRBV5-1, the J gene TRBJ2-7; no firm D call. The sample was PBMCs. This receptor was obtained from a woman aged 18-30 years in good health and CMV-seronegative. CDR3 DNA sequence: TGCGCCACCCGGTACGAGCAGTACTTC. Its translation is CATRYEQYF.